One sample yielded the 21 T cell receptor beta chains listed below, sequenced in a study of response to subunit inactivated influenza vaccine. TCRdb fed the RT-PCR reads into MiXCR, producing one record per CDR3 protein. The sample consists of about 780,000 distinct CDR3 sequences, around a sixth of them appearing once. The sequences come from PBMCs from blood, collected 5 days after vaccination. Receptors originate from a man aged 50 or older who received an inactivated influenza vaccine.

The chain combines TRBV5-1 with TRBJ2-5, with D tentatively TRBD1 (5 bases). The length of the CDR3 is 15 residues. Germline values: CDR1 SGHRS, CDR2 YFSETQ. The V end lost 0 bases, the J end lost 3 bases, and 12 bases lay between the germline ends. CDR3 nucleotides: TGCGCCAGCAGCTTGGGCGGTAGCAGGGAAGAGACCCAGTACTTC. Translated, it gives CASSLGGSREETQYF.

This clonotype was detected many times. The chain joins TRBV4-1 to TRBJ1-1; D is unresolved. This CDR3 is 13 amino acids long. Trimming took 0 bases from V and 4 from J, leaving 6 bases between them. CDR1 and CDR2 from the germline V gene are MGHRA and YSYEKL. This CDR3 is CASSQDAVTEAFF. In DNA, the CDR3 is TGCGCCAGCAGCCAAGACGCGGTCACTGAAGCTTTCTTT.

This clonotype has at least ten counts. V gene TRBV20-1 combines with J gene TRBJ1-5; D unclear. CDR3 length equals 14 residues. Germline CDR1 reads DFQATT; CDR2 reads SNEGSKA (reference sequence). The V gene lost 6 bases and the J gene lost 3 bases, with 15 bases spanning the gap. The CDR3: CSAEMGWDNQPQHF. The CDR3 nucleotides are TGCAGTGCAGAGATGGGGTGGGACAATCAGCCCCAGCATTTT.

In its sample, this clonotype was seen a few times. The chain employs TRBV7-9 and TRBJ2-2; D remains ambiguous. Germline CDR1 is SEHNR and CDR2 is FQNEAQ (reference sequence). V was clipped by 0 bases and J by 2 bases, with 4 bases between them. CDR3 length equals 14 residues. CDR3 coding DNA: TGTGCCAGCAGCTTAGCGCATAACACCGGGGAGCTGTTTTTT. It encodes CASSLAHNTGELFF.

Details on this clonotype: At one end the junction does not follow the germline gene, possibly because of a read error. The genes are TRBV7-2 and TRBJ2-1; 12 bases match TRBD1. Germline V gene sequence: CDR1 SGHTA, CDR2 FQGNSA. The CDR3 runs 13 residues. Written as DNA, the CDR3 is TGTGCCAGCAGGGGACAGGGGGCGATGGAACAAGTCTTC. It translates to CASRGQGAMEQVF.

This clonotype appeared a few times. J is TRBJ2-5 and V is TRBV5-1, with D maybe TRBD1 (5 bases). The germline gives CDR1 SGHRS, CDR2 YFSETQ. V lost 1 base, J lost 9 bases, and 16 bases lay in between. The CDR3 has 14 amino acids. The CDR3 sequence: CASSLNQGVSAQYF. CDR3 DNA sequence: TGCGCCAGCAGCTTGAATCAGGGTGTCTCGGCCCAGTACTTC.

This chain connects TRBV12-3 or TRBV12-4 to TRBJ2-1, with TRBD2 matching 15 bases. J was trimmed by 1 base and V by 6 bases; bases with no gene match: 1. CDR3 length equals 16 residues. The CDR3 region is CASSGLAGGSYNEQFF. As DNA, the CDR3 is TGTGCCAGCAGCGGACTAGCGGGAGGGTCCTACAATGAGCAGTTCTTC.

The chain is built from TRBV6-2 or TRBV6-3 and TRBJ2-1; TRBD1 matches at 12 bases. The CDR3 is 17 amino acids. V was pared by 5 bases and J by 8 bases, with 13 bases of the junction left unmatched. Germline CDR1 is MNHEY and CDR2 is SVGEGT. CDR3: CASSKTRRDRGPHEQFF. In DNA, the CDR3 is TGTGCCAGCAGTAAGACCCGACGGGACAGGGGGCCCCATGAGCAGTTCTTC.

The chain is built from TRBV11-3 and TRBJ2-2; maybe TRBD1 (6 bases). The V gene lost 5 bases and the J gene lost 3 bases, with 16 bases spanning the gap. Germline-derived CDR1 and CDR2 are SGHNT and YENEEA. The CDR3 is made up of 16 amino acids. In DNA, the CDR3 is TGTGCCAGCAGCGCTAGTATGGGACAACACACCGGGGAGCTGTTTTTT. Translation gives CASSASMGQHTGELFF.

The chain has TRBV6-2 or TRBV6-3 and TRBJ2-7; 7 bases are shared with TRBD2. The CDR3 extends over 14 amino acids. Germline V gene sequence: CDR1 MNHEY, CDR2 SVGEGT. V shed 6 bases and J 6 bases; nucleotides not matched to a gene: 11. The DNA of the CDR3 is TGTGCCAGCAGCGTGGGAGGGCCCCCCTTCGAGCAGTACTTC. Its translation is CASSVGGPPFEQYF.

The chain couples TRBV6-5 to TRBJ2-7; 10 nucleotides line up with TRBD2. CDR3 length: 15 residues. After removal of 4 bases from V and 0 bases from J, the junction contained 3 bases not matched to a gene. Germline V CDR1 and CDR2: MNHEY, SVGAGI. The CDR3 DNA reads as TGTGCCAGCAGTTTACTAGCGGGGAGCTCCTACGAGCAGTACTTC. Amino acids: CASSLLAGSSYEQYF.

This clonotype turned up a few times. The junction departs from germline at one end; a sequencing error may be responsible. This chain joins TRBV27 and TRBJ2-5; D ambiguous. Germline lookup yields CDR1 MNHEY and CDR2 SMNVEV (reference sequence). This CDR3 comprises 14 residues. Here the CDR3 DNA reads TGTGCCAGCAGTTTAAATTCATCCCCAGAGGCCCAGTATTTC. Encoded protein: CASSLNSSPEAQYF.

The sample holds a few counts of this clonotype. The chain recombines TRBV6-5 with TRBJ1-4; D ambiguous. CDR1 is MNHEY, CDR2 SVGAGI, per germline. The CDR3 has 13 amino acids. Trimming pared 4 bases from V and 10 bases from J, leaving 13 bases between. The CDR3 region has the DNA TGTGCCAGCAGTTTGTCGGAAAGTGGAAAACTGTTTTTT. Translated: CASSLSESGKLFF.

This chain connects TRBV7-9 to TRBJ2-1, with 10 nucleotides matching TRBD1. Per the germline V gene, CDR1 is SEHNR and CDR2 is FQNEAQ (reference sequence). After removal of 4 bases from V and 4 bases from J, the junction contained 7 bases not matched to a gene. The CDR3 sequence is 16 residues long. CDR3 sequence reads: CASSYPGQGPYNEQFF. CDR3 coding DNA: TGTGCCAGCAGCTATCCGGGACAGGGGCCGTACAATGAGCAGTTCTTC.

This clonotype showed up many times. The chain links TRBV24-1 to TRBJ2-3; D is unresolved. CDR1 KGHDR and CDR2 SFDVKD come from the germline V gene. The CDR3 has 17 amino acids. The V end lost 0 bases, the J end lost 10 bases, and 22 bases lay between the germline ends. As DNA, the CDR3 is TGTGCCACCAGTGATTTGGGCGAGACTGGAACCCTTGCCGCGCAGTATTTT. It codes for CATSDLGETGTLAAQYF.

This clonotype has only a few counts. The chain employs TRBV28 and TRBJ2-7, with 9 bases identical to TRBD1. The V gene's germline CDR1 is MDHEN and CDR2 SYDVKM. The trim removed 2 bases at V and 5 bases at J, leaving 7 bases unmatched. The length of the CDR3 is 15 residues. The CDR3 region has the DNA TGTGCCAGCAGTTTAAGGGACAGGGTCTTCCACGAGCAGTACTTC. Residues: CASSLRDRVFHEQYF.

This clonotype was counted a few times. The genes are TRBV4-2 and TRBJ2-7; D is possibly TRBD1 (5 bases). Trimming shortened V by 4 bases and J by 0 bases, and 16 bases separated the two germline ends. This CDR3 has 16 amino acids. Germline-derived CDR1 and CDR2 are LGHNA and YNFKEQ. CDR3 sequence: CASSLDMLPLSYEQYF. The CDR3 DNA follows: TGTGCCAGCAGCCTGGACATGCTTCCTCTCTCCTACGAGCAGTACTTC.

J is TRBJ2-1 and V is TRBV20-1, with a possible D match to TRBD1 (6 bases). This CDR3 contains 15 residues. Trimming removed 5 bases at V and 0 bases at J, with 14 bases between. Germline values: CDR1 DFQATT, CDR2 SNEGSKA (reference sequence). CDR3 sequence reads: CSAPGGGLSYNEQFF. The CDR3 DNA is TGCAGTGCTCCTGGGGGCGGCCTCTCCTACAATGAGCAGTTCTTC.

The V gene is TRBV27, the J gene TRBJ1-4, with a tentative D call TRBD1 (5 bases). Germline CDR1 reads MNHEY; CDR2 reads SMNVEV (reference sequence). Between the trimmed V and J ends, which lost 5 bases and 8 bases, there was a span of 15 bases. The CDR3 is 14 residues long. CDR3 residues: CASSPLGGGEKLFF. CDR3 DNA sequence: TGTGCCAGCAGTCCCCTGGGGGGTGGCGAAAAACTGTTTTTT.

The rearrangement uses TRBV4-1 and TRBJ2-7, with 9 bases identical to TRBD2. V was pared by 2 bases and J by 2 bases, with 7 bases of the junction left unmatched. Germline V gene lookup returns CDR1 MGHRA and CDR2 YSYEKL. The CDR3 length is 16 residues. DNA for the CDR3: TGCGCCAGCAGCCAACGCCTTAGCGGGGGAGCCTACGAGCAGTACTTC. Translated: CASSQRLSGGAYEQYF.

This chain connects TRBV28 to TRBJ2-2; D is ambiguous. This CDR3 contains 14 residues. Germline-derived CDR1 and CDR2 are MDHEN and SYDVKM. Trimming took 2 bases from V and 4 from J, leaving 8 bases between them. DNA for the CDR3: TGTGCCAGCAGTTTACTCCCGACCACCGGGGAGCTGTTTTTT. Its translation: CASSLLPTTGELFF.